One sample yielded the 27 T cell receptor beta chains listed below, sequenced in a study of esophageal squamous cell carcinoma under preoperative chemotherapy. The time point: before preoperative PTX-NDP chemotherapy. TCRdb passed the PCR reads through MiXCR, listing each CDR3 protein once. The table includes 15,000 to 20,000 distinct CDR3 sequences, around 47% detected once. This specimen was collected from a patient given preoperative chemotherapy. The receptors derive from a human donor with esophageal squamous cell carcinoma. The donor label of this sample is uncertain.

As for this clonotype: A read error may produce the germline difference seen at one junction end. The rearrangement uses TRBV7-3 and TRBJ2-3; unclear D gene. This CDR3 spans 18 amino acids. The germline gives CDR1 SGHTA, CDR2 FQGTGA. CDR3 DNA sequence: TGTGCCAGCAGCTTACTGGCCCTCCAGCTTGTGGGCACCGATACGCAGTATTTT. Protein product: CASSLLALQLVGTDTQYF.

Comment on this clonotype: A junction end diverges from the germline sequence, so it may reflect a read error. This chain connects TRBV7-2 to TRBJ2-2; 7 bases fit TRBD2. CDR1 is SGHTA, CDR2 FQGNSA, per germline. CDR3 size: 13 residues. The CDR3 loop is CAIRGVSTGTLYF. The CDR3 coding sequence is TGTGCCATCCGGGGGGTCAGCACAGGTACGCTGTATTTT.

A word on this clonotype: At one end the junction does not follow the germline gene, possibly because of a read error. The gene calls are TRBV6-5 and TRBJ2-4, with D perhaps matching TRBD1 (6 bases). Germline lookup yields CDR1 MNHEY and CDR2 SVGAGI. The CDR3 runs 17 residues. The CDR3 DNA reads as TGTGCCAGCAGTTGCACCTCTGGGGTGGGGGCCGGTGACACGCAGTATTTC. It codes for CASSCTSGVGAGDTQYF.

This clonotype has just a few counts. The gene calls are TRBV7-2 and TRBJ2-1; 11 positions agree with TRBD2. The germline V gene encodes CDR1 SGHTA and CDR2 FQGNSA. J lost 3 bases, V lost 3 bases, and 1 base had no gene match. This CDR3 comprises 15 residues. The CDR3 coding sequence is TGTGCCAGCAGCTTGGGGACTAGCGGCTACAATGAGCAGTTCTTC. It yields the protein CASSLGTSGYNEQFF. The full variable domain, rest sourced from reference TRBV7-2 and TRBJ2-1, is GAGVSQSPSNKVTEKGKDVELRCDPISGHTALYWYRQSLGQGLEFLIYFQGNSAPDKSGLPSDRFSAERTGGSVSTLTIQRTQQEDSAVYLCASSLGTSGYNEQFFGPGTRLTVL.

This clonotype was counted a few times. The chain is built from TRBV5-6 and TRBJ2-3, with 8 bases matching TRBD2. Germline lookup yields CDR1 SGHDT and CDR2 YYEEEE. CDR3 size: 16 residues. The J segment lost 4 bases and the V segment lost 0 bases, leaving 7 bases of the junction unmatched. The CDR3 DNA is TGTGCCAGCAGCTTGGAAACGGGAGGGTCGGCAGATACGCAGTATTTT. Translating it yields CASSLETGGSADTQYF.

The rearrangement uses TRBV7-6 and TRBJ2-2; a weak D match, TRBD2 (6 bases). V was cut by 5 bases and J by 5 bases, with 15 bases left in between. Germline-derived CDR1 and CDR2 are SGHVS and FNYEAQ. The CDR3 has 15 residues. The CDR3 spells CASSPTEGRTGELFF. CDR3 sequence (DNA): TGTGCCAGCAGCCCAACGGAGGGTAGAACCGGGGAGCTGTTTTTT.

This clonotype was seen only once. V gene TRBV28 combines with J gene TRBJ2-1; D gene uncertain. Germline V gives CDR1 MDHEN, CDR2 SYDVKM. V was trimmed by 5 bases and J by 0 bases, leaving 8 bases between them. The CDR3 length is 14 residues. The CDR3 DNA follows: TGTGCCAGCAGTCCCAGTCCCTCCTACAATGAGCAGTTCTTC. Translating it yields CASSPSPSYNEQFF.

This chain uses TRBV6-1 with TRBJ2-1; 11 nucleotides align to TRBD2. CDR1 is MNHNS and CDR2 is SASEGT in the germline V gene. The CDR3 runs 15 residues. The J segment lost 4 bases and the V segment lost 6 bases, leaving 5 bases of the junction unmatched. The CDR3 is CASRVLAGGYNEQFF. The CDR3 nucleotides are TGTGCCAGCAGGGTTCTAGCGGGGGGATACAATGAGCAGTTCTTC.

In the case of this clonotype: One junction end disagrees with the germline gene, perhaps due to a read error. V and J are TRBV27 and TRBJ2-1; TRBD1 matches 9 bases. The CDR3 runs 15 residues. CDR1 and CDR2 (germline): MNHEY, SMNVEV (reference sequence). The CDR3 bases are TGTGCCAGCGCGTCCGGGACAGGGACCCACAATGAGCTGTTTTTC. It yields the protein CASASGTGTHNELFF.

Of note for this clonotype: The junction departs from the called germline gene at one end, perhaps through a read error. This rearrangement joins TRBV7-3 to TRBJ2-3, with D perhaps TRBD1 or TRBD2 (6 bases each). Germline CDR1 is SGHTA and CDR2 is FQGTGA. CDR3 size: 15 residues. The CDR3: CASSAGRGDIDMQYF. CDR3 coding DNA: TGTGCCAGCAGCGCGGGTAGGGGGGACATAGATATGCAGTATTTT.

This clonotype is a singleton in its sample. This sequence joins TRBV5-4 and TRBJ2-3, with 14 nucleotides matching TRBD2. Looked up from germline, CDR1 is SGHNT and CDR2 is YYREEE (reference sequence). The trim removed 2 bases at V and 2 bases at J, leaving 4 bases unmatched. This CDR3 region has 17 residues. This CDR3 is CASSFRLAGGITDTQYF. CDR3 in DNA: TGTGCCAGCAGCTTCCGACTAGCGGGGGGGATCACAGATACGCAGTATTTT.

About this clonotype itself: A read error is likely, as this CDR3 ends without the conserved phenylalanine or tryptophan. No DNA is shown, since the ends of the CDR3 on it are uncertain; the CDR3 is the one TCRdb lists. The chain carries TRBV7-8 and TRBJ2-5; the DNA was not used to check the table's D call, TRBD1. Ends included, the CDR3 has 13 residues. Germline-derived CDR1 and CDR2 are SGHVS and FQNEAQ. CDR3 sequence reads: CASSFGGLKTRYL.

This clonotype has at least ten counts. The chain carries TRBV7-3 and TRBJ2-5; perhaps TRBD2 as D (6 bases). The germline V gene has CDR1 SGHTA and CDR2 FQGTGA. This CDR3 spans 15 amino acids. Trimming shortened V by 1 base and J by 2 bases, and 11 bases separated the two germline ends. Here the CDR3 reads CASSLSGTNQETQYF. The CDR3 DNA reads TGTGCCAGCAGCTTAAGCGGGACCAATCAAGAGACCCAGTACTTC.

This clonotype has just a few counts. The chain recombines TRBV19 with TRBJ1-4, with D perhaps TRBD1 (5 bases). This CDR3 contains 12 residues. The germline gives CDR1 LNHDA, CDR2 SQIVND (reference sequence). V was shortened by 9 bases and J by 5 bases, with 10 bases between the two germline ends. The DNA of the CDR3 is TGTGCCAGCCAAAGACAGAATGAAAAACTGTTTTTT. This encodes CASQRQNEKLFF.

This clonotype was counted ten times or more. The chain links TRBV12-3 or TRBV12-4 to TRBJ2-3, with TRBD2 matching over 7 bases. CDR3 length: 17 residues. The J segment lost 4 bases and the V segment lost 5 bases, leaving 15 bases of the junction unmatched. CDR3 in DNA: TGTGCCAGCAGTACTAATCCCGGGACTACCAATCCAGATACGCAGTATTTT. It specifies CASSTNPGTTNPDTQYF.

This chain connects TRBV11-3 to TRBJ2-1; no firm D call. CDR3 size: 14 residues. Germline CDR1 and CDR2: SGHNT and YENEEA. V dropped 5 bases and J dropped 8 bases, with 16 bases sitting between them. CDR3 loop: CASSLRGTLDEQFF. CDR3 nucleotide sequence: TGTGCCAGCAGCCTGCGCGGTACGCTCGATGAGCAGTTCTTC.

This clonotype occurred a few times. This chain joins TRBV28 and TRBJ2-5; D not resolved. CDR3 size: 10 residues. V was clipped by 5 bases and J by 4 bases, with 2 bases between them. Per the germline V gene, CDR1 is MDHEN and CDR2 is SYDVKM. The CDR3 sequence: CASSRETQYF. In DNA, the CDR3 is TGTGCCAGCAGTAGAGAGACCCAGTACTTC.

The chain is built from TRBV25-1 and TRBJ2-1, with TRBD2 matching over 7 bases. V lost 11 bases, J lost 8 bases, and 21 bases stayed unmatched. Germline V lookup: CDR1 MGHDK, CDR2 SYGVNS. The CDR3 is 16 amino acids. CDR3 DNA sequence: TGTGCCCAGGGTGGGGCTAGCGGACTCTGGGGGGATGAGCAGTTCTTC. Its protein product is CAQGGASGLWGDEQFF.

CDR3 protein: CASSFGTDIDTQYF. Here the CDR3 DNA reads TGTGCCAGCAGTTTCGGGACAGACATAGATACGCAGTATTTT. The rearrangement uses TRBV27 and TRBJ2-3, with 7 bases lining up with TRBD1. The V segment lost 3 bases and the J segment 5 bases; nucleotides outside the gene matches: 5. This CDR3 is 14 amino acids long. Germline V lookup: CDR1 MNHEY, CDR2 SMNVEV (reference sequence).

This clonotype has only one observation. The CDR3 DNA follows: TGTGCCAGCAGACACCCCTCCGGGACAGGGGGGGAGACCCAGTACTTC. Translated: CASRHPSGTGGETQYF. V usage is TRBV11-1 and J usage is TRBJ2-5; 11 nucleotides agree with TRBD1. Germline trimming cut 6 bases from V and 5 bases from J; bases unmatched to any gene: 11. This CDR3 has 16 amino acids. The germline CDR1 and CDR2 sequences are SGHAT and FQDESV (reference sequence). Drawing the rest from reference TRBV11-1 and TRBJ2-5, the complete variable domain is EAEVAQSPRYKITEKSQAVAFWCDPISGHATLYWYRQILGQGPELLVQFQDESVVDDSQLPKDRFSAERLKGVDSTLKIQPAELGDSAMYLCASRHPSGTGGETQYFGPGTRLLVL.

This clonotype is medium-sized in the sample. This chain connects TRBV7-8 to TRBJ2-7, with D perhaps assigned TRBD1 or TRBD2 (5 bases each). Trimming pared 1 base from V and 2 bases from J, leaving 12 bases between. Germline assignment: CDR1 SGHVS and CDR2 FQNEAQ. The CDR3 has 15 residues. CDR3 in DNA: TGTGCCAGCAGCTTAGATTGGGACGGTACCTACGAGCAGTACTTC. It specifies CASSLDWDGTYEQYF.

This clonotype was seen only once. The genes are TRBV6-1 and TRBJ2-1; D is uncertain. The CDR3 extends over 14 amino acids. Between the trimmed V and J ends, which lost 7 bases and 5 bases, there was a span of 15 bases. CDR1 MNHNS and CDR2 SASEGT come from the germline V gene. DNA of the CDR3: TGTGCCAGCAAGACTGAACTGGTCAACAATGAGCAGTTCTTC. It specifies CASKTELVNNEQFF.

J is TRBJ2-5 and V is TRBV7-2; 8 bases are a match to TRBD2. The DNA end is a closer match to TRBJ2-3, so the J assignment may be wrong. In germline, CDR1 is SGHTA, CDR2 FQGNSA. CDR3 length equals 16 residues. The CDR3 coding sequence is TGTGCCAGCGCGGCGCGCCGGGGGGGTGACCAAGAGACCCAGTATTTT. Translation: CASAARRGGDQETQYF.

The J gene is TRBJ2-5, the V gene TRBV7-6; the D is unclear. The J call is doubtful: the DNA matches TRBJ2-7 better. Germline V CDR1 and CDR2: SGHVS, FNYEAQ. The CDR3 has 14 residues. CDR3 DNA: TGTGCCAGCAGCTTAGGAGTCAGAACCTACGAGCAGTACTTC. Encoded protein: CASSLGVRTYEQYF.

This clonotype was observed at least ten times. As DNA, the CDR3 is TGTGCCAGCAGTTTATCTGGTTGGGTTCTCCCGATATCGAACTATGGCTACACCTTC. Protein product: CASSLSGWVLPISNYGYTF. This chain uses TRBV27 with TRBJ1-2, with unresolved D. The CDR3 length is 19 residues. Germline-derived CDR1 and CDR2 are MNHEY and SMNVEV (reference sequence). V was trimmed by 0 bases and J by 2 bases, leaving 22 bases between them.

As DNA, the CDR3 is TGTGCCACCAGTGATTTCGGAAGGGGGAGCTGGACCGGGGAGCTGTTTTTT. Translating gives CATSDFGRGSWTGELFF. This rearrangement joins TRBV24-1 to TRBJ2-2; perhaps TRBD1 as D (6 bases). V was pared by 1 base and J by 5 bases, with 16 bases between. The CDR3 runs 17 residues. CDR1 is KGHDR and CDR2 is SFDVKD in the germline V gene.

The chain's CDR3 is CASSGLPGQNKDIQYF. The CDR3 bases are TGTGCCAGCAGCGGGCTCCCGGGCCAGAATAAAGACATTCAGTACTTC. J is TRBJ2-4 and V is TRBV7-2, with D unresolved. V gave up 5 bases and J gave up 8 bases, with 22 bases separating them. Germline V gene lookup returns CDR1 SGHTA and CDR2 FQGNSA. The CDR3 consists of 16 residues. Drawing the rest from reference TRBV7-2 and TRBJ2-4, the complete variable domain is GAGVSQSPSNKVTEKGKDVELRCDPISGHTALYWYRQSLGQGLEFLIYFQGNSAPDKSGLPSDRFSAERTGGSVSTLTIQRTQQEDSAVYLCASSGLPGQNKDIQYFGAGTRLSVL.